This entry lists 20 T cell receptor beta chains sequenced from one sample in a study of CD8+CD57+ T cells in acquired aplastic anemia. The TCR beta profiling, which covered VDJ combination and CDR3 sequence, was carried out using genomic DNA as the template. One entry per CDR3 protein results from TCRdb running MiXCR on the reads. The table lists 150,000 or so distinct CDR3 sequences, just under 65% of them singletons. The specimen sequenced was sorted CD4+, CD8+, or CD8+CD57+ T cells (not recorded which) from PBMCs. Source of these receptors: a human donor in good health.

The count of this clonotype is one. The chain employs TRBV7-9 and TRBJ2-5, with TRBD1 matching 10 bases. Germline values: CDR1 SEHNR, CDR2 FQNEAQ (reference sequence). Losses at the gene ends were 4 bases for V and 5 bases for J; bases not matched to a gene: 7. This CDR3 is built from 15 residues. This CDR3 reads CASSSLDRGLETQYF. DNA of the CDR3: TGTGCCAGCAGCTCCTTGGACAGGGGGTTGGAGACCCAGTACTTC.

The chain combines TRBV2 with TRBJ1-5; a weak D match, TRBD1 (5 bases). The V and J ends lost 1 base and 3 bases respectively, with 10 bases between them. The CDR3 is made up of 15 amino acids. Germline CDR1 reads SNHLY; CDR2 reads FYNNEI. The CDR3 loop is CASSEEAGPNQPQHF. The CDR3 DNA reads as TGTGCCAGCAGTGAAGAGGCAGGGCCCAATCAGCCCCAGCATTTT.

The chain recombines TRBV15 with TRBJ2-1; D ambiguous. This CDR3 has 17 residues. The germline V and J ends were trimmed by 3 bases and 0 bases, with 15 bases remaining between them. Per germline, CDR1 LNHNV and CDR2 YYDKDF (reference sequence). This chain's CDR3 is CATSSLILPTSYNEQFF. The CDR3 region has the DNA TGTGCCACCAGCAGCTTAATATTGCCTACCTCCTACAATGAGCAGTTCTTC.

V is TRBV7-9 and J is TRBJ1-2; D is perhaps TRBD1 (6 bases). CDR1 and CDR2 (germline): SEHNR, FQNEAQ (reference sequence). The CDR3 contains 15 residues. Trimming cost V 1 base and J 1 base, with 10 bases left between them. CDR3 protein: CASSLGDNVNYGYTF. The CDR3 nucleotides are TGTGCCAGCAGCTTAGGGGACAATGTTAACTATGGCTACACCTTC. The whole variable domain, remainder taken from reference TRBV7-9 and TRBJ1-2, is DTGVSQNPRHKITKRGQNVTFRCDPISEHNRLYWYRQTLGQGPEFLTYFQNEAQLEKSRLLSDRFSAERPKGSFSTLEIQRTEQGDSAMYLCASSLGDNVNYGYTFGSGTRLTVV.

This clonotype was seen once. V gene TRBV19 combines with J gene TRBJ2-3, with TRBD2 identical over 12 bases. V shed 5 bases, J shed 0 bases, and the junction held 6 bases outside the gene matches. Germline V gene data show CDR1 as LNHDA and CDR2 as SQIVND (reference sequence). The CDR3 totals 17 residues. In DNA form, the CDR3 reads TGTGCCAGTAGTTCTAGGACTAGCGGGGTGAGCACAGATACGCAGTATTTT. Encoded protein: CASSSRTSGVSTDTQYF.

A note on this clonotype: Just one base apart from a much larger clone, this may be a read error. J is TRBJ2-1 and V is TRBV4-2; no reliable D call. V shed 0 bases and J shed 3 bases, with 12 bases lying between them. The CDR3 has 16 amino acids. Germline V CDR1 and CDR2: LGHNA, YNFKEQ. CDR3 region: CASSQEKGSFYNEQFF. The CDR3 DNA reads as TGTGCCAGCAGCCAAGAAAAGGGAAGCTTCTACAATGAGCAGTTCTTC.

This clonotype was detected only a few times. V and J are TRBV9 and TRBJ2-6; D unclear. The CDR3 covers 14 residues. The V and J ends lost 4 bases and 1 base respectively, with 6 bases between them. The germline CDR1 and CDR2 sequences are SGDLS and YYNGEE. The CDR3: CASSLRSGANVLTF. As DNA, the CDR3 is TGTGCCAGCAGCCTCCGATCTGGGGCCAACGTCCTGACTTTC. The full variable domain, its missing parts supplied by reference TRBV9 and TRBJ2-6, is DSGVTQTPKHLITATGQRVTLRCSPRSGDLSVYWYQQSLDQGLQFLIQYYNGEERAKGNILERFSAQQFPDLHSELNLSSLELGDSALYFCASSLRSGANVLTFGAGSRLTVL.

The J gene is TRBJ2-6, the V gene TRBV20-1; maybe TRBD1 (5 bases). There are 16 residues in the CDR3. Germline lookup yields CDR1 DFQATT and CDR2 SNEGSKA (reference sequence). Trimming pared 1 base from V and 2 bases from J, leaving 12 bases between. The CDR3 reads CSARGWSGPGANVLTF. The DNA of the CDR3 is TGCAGTGCTAGAGGTTGGTCAGGGCCTGGGGCCAACGTCCTGACTTTC.

The rearrangement joins TRBV20-1 to TRBJ1-1, with D unresolved. Trimming took off 3 bases at V and 2 bases at J, with 4 bases between the two ends. The CDR3 runs to 11 residues. CDR1 is DFQATT, CDR2 SNEGSKA, per germline (reference sequence). In DNA form, the CDR3 reads TGCAGTGCTAGCCAAAACACTGAAGCTTTCTTT. It yields the protein CSASQNTEAFF.

The chain carries TRBV6-1 and TRBJ1-1, with 8 bases identical to TRBD1. This CDR3 is built from 15 residues. Germline V lookup: CDR1 MNHNS, CDR2 SASEGT. The trim removed 4 bases at V and 4 bases at J, leaving 8 bases unmatched. The CDR3 bases are TGTGCCAGCAGTGCGGTCCACAGGGGGACCACTGAAGCTTTCTTT. Protein sequence: CASSAVHRGTTEAFF.

The CDR3 reads CATSSAGLAGIYNEQFF. For the CDR3, the DNA is TGTGCCACCAGCAGCGCGGGACTAGCGGGAATTTACAATGAGCAGTTCTTC. The chain recombines TRBV15 with TRBJ2-1; TRBD2 matches 13 bases. Unmatched junction bases numbered 6, after V lost 3 bases and J lost 4 bases. The CDR3 is made up of 17 amino acids. CDR1 LNHNV and CDR2 YYDKDF come from the germline V gene (reference sequence).

This sequence joins TRBV19 and TRBJ2-7, with 11 bases that match TRBD1. The V segment lost 5 bases and the J segment 3 bases; nucleotides outside the gene matches: 15. The length of the CDR3 is 18 residues. The V gene's germline CDR1 is LNHDA and CDR2 SQIVND (reference sequence). The DNA of the CDR3 is TGTGCCAGTAGTCTACGTCCCGGGACAGGGGGGAAGCACTACGAGCAGTACTTC. Its protein product is CASSLRPGTGGKHYEQYF.

The chain employs TRBV15 and TRBJ2-2; D gene uncertain. Looked up from germline, CDR1 is LNHNV and CDR2 is YYDKDF (reference sequence). The CDR3 is made up of 14 amino acids. V dropped 0 bases and J dropped 6 bases, with 8 bases sitting between them. In DNA, the CDR3 is TGTGCCACCAGCAGAGACAGACCTGCCGGGGAGCTGTTTTTT. This translates into CATSRDRPAGELFF.

CDR3 sequence reads: CASSGGAGSAYEQYF. CDR3 sequence (DNA): TGTGCCAGCAGTGGTGGAGCGGGATCAGCCTACGAGCAGTACTTC. The chain uses TRBV7-9 and TRBJ2-7; the match to TRBD2 covers 7 bases. The germline V gene has CDR1 SEHNR and CDR2 FQNEAQ (reference sequence). J gave up 2 bases and V 6 bases, and 10 bases lay outside the gene matches. The CDR3 is 15 residues long.

The chain joins TRBV20-1 to TRBJ2-7, with D maybe TRBD1 (6 bases). Trimming cost V 7 bases and J 0 bases, with 10 bases left between them. Looked up from germline, CDR1 is DFQATT and CDR2 is SNEGSKA (reference sequence). The CDR3 is made up of 12 amino acids. The CDR3 DNA sequence: TGCAGTGGGGGGACATCCTCCTACGAGCAGTACTTC. Residues: CSGGTSSYEQYF.

This clonotype was picked up a small number of times. The chain employs TRBV4-3 and TRBJ2-7; no clear D. The CDR3 runs 16 residues. The germline V gene encodes CDR1 LGHNA and CDR2 YSLEER. V lost 3 bases and J 0 bases, leaving 15 bases between the germline ends. The CDR3 bases are TGCGCCAGCAGCCAGGCCACAGACGGCCCCTCCTACGAGCAGTACTTC. It translates to CASSQATDGPSYEQYF.

This sequence joins TRBV5-1 and TRBJ2-3; no clear D. The CDR3 spans 13 residues. The V gene's germline CDR1 is SGHRS and CDR2 YFSETQ. V lost 0 bases and J lost 4, with 6 bases in between. The CDR3 DNA sequence: TGCGCCAGCAGCTTGGAAACGGCAGATACGCAGTATTTT. Translation gives CASSLETADTQYF.

The J gene is TRBJ1-2, the V gene TRBV4-3; maybe TRBD1 (6 bases). The V and J ends lost 3 bases and 6 bases respectively, with 11 bases between them. Germline V gives CDR1 LGHNA, CDR2 YSLEER. The CDR3 spans 13 residues. CDR3 nucleotide sequence: TGCGCCAGCAGCCAGGGGGGCGTGAATGGCTACACCTTC. Translation: CASSQGGVNGYTF.

A note on this clonotype: The conserved final phenylalanine or tryptophan is absent from the CDR3, which likely points to a read error. The chain couples TRBV4-1 to TRBJ2-7; 11 nucleotides align to TRBD2. V shed 2 bases and J 3 bases; nucleotides not matched to a gene: 6. There are 16 residues in the CDR3. Germline CDR1 and CDR2: MGHRA and YSYEKL. For the CDR3, the DNA is TGCGCCAGCAGCCAAAATAGCGGGAGGGCCCTCTACGAGCAGTACTCC. Protein product: CASSQNSGRALYEQYS.

This clonotype was counted between two and nine times. The rearrangement joins TRBV15 to TRBJ2-1, with D unclear. V lost 3 bases and J 4 bases, leaving 4 bases between the germline ends. Germline V gene data show CDR1 as LNHNV and CDR2 as YYDKDF (reference sequence). This CDR3 comprises 12 residues. The CDR3, as DNA: TGTGCCACCAGCAGCCAGTACAATGAGCAGTTCTTC. Translated: CATSSQYNEQFF.